The clone carrying this T cell receptor (beta chain) was detected a few times. Its antigen remains unknown. A TCRbeta library incorporating unique molecular identifiers was prepared. Via MiXCR, TCRdb re-called the PCR reads, giving one row per CDR3 protein. This sample has 500,000 to 750,000 distinct CDR3 sequences; 10% to 15% occur once, and the top ten carry 2.2%. This specimen belongs to a study of T-cell reconstitution after alpha-beta-depleted transplantation in children. Study observations and caveats: Once a year had passed after transplant, T-cell counts and diversity came mostly from newly produced T cells. Several hundred rapidly expanded clones from non-depleted graft cells reportedly supplied alpha-beta T cells about two months post-transplant. Some patients owed their high day-60 TCRbeta diversity to surviving recipient T cells and thymic progenitors.

V shed 4 bases and J 4 bases; nucleotides not matched to a gene: 5. Looked up from germline, CDR1 is SQVTM and CDR2 is ANQGSEA. The CDR3 length is 13 residues. This sequence originates from a male patient between 10 and 17 years old who had a stem cell transplant for acute myeloid leukemia, so the T cells may come from the graft donor. The material sequenced was PBMCs, mostly from graft donor cells, taken 360 days after TCRalphabeta/CD19-depleted stem cell transplant. The rearrangement joins TRBV29-1 to TRBJ1-2; 8 bases are a match to TRBD1. CDR3 sequence (DNA): TGCAGCGTTGCTCAGGGGGCTGGCTATGGCTACACCTTC. This sequence encodes CSVAQGAGYGYTF.